There are a few counts of the clone carrying this T cell receptor (beta chain). What it binds is unknown. The sample is drawn from a study of T cells after yellow fever vaccination. Overall study: The authors prepared low-cell-number fractions using SMART-Seq v4 Ultra Low Input. Broader study findings: A faster peak, day 5 versus 15, was reached by the weaker secondary response.

TCRdb processed the 5' RACE reads anew with MiXCR; each CDR3 protein has one entry. This sample has around 320,000 distinct CDR3 sequences, with about 10% found just once. The length of the CDR3 is 13 residues. Germline V CDR1 and CDR2: LGHDT, YNNKEL (reference sequence). The ends were cut back, 10 bases at V and 0 bases at J, with 13 bases in the middle. The specimen was CD4+ T cells sorted from PBMCs, collected 45 days after the yellow fever booster vaccination. This TCR came from a man between 18 and 35 years old who received the YFV17D yellow fever vaccine. This chain joins TRBV3-1 and TRBJ2-7; D unclear. The CDR3 DNA is TGTGCCACCACCCAAACCCCCTCCTACGAGCAGTACTTC. Translated: CATTQTPSYEQYF.